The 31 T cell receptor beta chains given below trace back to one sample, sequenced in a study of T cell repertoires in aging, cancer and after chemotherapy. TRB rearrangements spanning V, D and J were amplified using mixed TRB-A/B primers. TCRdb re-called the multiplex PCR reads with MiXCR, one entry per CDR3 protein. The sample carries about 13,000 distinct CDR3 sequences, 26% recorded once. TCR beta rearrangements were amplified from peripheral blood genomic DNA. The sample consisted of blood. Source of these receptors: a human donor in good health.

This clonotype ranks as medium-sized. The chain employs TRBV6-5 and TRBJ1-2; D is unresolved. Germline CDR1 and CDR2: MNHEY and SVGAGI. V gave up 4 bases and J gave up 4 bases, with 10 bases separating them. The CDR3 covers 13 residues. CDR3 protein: CASSFSSSYGYTF. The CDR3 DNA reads TGTGCCAGCAGTTTCTCCTCTAGCTATGGCTACACCTTC.

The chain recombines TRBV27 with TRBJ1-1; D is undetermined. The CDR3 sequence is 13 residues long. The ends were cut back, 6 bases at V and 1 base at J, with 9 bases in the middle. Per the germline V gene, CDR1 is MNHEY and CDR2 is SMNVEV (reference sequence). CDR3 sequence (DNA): TGTGCCAGCAGGATCGGGAGGAACACTGAAGCTTTCTTT. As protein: CASRIGRNTEAFF.

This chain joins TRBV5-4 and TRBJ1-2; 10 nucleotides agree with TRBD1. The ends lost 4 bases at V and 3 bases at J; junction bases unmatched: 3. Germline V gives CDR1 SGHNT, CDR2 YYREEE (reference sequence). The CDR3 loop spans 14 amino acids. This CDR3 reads CASSTGTGDYGYTF. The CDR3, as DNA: TGTGCCAGCAGCACAGGGACAGGGGACTATGGCTACACCTTC.

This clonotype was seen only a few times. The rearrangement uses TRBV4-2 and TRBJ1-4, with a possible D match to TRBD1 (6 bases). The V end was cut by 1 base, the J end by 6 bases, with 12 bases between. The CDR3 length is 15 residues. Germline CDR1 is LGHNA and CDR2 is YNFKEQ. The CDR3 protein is CASSQARDIDEKLFF. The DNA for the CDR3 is TGTGCCAGCAGCCAAGCCCGGGACATCGATGAAAAACTGTTTTTT.

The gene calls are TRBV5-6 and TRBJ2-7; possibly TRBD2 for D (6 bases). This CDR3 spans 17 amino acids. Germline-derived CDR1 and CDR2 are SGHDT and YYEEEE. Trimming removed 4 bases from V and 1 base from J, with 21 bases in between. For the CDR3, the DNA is TGTGCCAGCAGCCCAGTGACGGCCGGACGGGGGTCCTACGAGCAGTACGTC. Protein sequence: CASSPVTAGRGSYEQYV.

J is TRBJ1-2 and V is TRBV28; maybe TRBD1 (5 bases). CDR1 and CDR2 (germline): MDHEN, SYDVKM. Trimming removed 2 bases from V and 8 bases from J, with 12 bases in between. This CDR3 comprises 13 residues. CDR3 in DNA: TGTGCCAGCAGTTTAGTAGGGGCGGGAGGCTACACCTTC. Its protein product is CASSLVGAGGYTF.

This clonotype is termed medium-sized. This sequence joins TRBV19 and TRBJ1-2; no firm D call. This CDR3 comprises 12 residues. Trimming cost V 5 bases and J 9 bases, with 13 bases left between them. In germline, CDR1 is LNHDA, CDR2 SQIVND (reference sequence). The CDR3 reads CASSSFPGSYTF. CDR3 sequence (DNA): TGTGCCAGTAGTTCCTTCCCTGGGAGCTACACCTTC.

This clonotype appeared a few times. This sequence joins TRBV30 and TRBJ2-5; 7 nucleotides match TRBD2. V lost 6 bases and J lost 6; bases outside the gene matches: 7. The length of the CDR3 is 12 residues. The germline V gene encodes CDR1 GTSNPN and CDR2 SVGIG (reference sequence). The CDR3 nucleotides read TGTGCCTGCGCGCAGGGAGGGAAGACCCAGTACTTC. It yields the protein CACAQGGKTQYF.

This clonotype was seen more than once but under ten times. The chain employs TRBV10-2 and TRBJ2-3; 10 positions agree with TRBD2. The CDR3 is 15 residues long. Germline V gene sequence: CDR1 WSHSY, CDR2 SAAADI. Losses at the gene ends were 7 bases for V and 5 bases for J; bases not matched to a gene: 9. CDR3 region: CASMGERGGIDTQYF. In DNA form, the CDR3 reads TGCGCCAGCATGGGGGAGCGGGGGGGGATAGATACGCAGTATTTT.

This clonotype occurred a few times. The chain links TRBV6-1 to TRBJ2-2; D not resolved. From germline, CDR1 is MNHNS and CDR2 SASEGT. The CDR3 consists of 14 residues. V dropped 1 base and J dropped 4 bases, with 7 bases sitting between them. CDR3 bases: TGTGCCAGCAGTGAAGAAGCTAGCACCGGGGAGCTGTTTTTT. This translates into CASSEEASTGELFF.

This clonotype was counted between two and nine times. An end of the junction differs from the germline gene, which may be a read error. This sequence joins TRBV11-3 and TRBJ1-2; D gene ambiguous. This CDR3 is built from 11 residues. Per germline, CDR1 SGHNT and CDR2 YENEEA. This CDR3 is CASRLPKSRAF. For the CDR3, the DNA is TGTGCCAGCAGGTTGCCCAAGTCACGAGCCTTC.

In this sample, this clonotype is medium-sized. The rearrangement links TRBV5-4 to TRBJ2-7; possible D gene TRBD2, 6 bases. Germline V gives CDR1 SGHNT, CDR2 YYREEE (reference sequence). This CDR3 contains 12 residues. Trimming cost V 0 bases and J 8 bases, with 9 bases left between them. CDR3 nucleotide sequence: TGTGCCAGCAGCTTGGACAGCGGGCAGCAGTACGTC. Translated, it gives CASSLDSGQQYV.

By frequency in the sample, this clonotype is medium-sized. CDR3 loop: CASSIDQGTSVVYEQFF. The CDR3 nucleotides read TGTGCCAGTAGTATAGACCAGGGGACTAGCGTCGTCTATGAGCAGTTCTTC. This chain connects TRBV19 to TRBJ2-1; 10 bases align to TRBD2. V lost 0 bases to trimming and J lost 8 bases; unmatched junction nucleotides: 10. Germline V lookup: CDR1 LNHDA, CDR2 SQIVND (reference sequence). The CDR3 contains 17 residues.

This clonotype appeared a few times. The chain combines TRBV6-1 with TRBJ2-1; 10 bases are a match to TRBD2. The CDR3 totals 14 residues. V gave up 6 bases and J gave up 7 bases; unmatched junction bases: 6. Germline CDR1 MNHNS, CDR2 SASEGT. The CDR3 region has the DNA TGTGCCAGCAGACCAGCGGGGGGGCAGAATGAGCAGTTCTTC. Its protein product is CASRPAGGQNEQFF.

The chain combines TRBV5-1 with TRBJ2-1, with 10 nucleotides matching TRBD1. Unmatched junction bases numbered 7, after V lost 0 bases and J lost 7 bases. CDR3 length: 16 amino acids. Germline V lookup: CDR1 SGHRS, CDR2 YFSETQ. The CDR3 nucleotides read TGCGCCAGCAGCTTGGCCGGGACAGGGGCGAAGAATGAGCAGTTCTTC. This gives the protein CASSLAGTGAKNEQFF.

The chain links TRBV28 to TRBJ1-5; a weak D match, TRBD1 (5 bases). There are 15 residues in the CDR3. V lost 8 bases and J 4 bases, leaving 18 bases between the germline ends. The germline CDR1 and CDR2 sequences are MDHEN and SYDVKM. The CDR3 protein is CASSFGGRTNQPQHF. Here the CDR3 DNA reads TGTGCCAGCTCATTTGGTGGCAGGACAAATCAGCCCCAGCATTTT.

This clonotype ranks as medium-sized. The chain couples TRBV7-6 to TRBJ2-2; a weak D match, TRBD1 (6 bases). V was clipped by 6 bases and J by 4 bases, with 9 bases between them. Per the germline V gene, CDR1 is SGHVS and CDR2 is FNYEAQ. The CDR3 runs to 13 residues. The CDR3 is CASRQGPTGELFF. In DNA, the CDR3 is TGTGCCAGCAGACAGGGACCCACCGGGGAGCTGTTTTTT.

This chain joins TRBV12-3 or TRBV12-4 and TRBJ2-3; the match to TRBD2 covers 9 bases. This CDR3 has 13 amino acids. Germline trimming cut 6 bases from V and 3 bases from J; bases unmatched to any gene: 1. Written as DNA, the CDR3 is TGTGCCAGCAGGAGCGGGGGGACAGATACGCAGTATTTT. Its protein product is CASRSGGTDTQYF.

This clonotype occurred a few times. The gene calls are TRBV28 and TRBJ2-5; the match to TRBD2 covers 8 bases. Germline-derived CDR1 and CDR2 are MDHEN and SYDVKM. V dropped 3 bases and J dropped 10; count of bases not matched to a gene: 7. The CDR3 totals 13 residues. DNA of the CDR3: TGTGCCAGCAGTTTTGGGCTAGCGGGCGACCAGTACTTC. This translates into CASSFGLAGDQYF.

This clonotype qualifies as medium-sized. This CDR3 is CAISVGGTGGNTIYF. The CDR3 DNA sequence: TGTGCCATCAGTGTAGGGGGCACAGGGGGAAACACCATATATTTT. The chain carries TRBV10-3 and TRBJ1-3, with 7 bases matching TRBD1. Germline V gene sequence: CDR1 ENHRY, CDR2 SYGVKD. CDR3 size: 15 residues. Unmatched junction bases numbered 7, after V lost 4 bases and J lost 4 bases.

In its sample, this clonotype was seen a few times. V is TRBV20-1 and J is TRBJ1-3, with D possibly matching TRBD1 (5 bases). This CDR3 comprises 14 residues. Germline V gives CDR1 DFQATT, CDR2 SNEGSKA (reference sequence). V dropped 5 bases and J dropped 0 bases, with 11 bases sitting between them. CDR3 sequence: CSAETASSGNTIYF. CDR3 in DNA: TGCAGTGCTGAGACAGCGAGCTCTGGAAACACCATATATTTT.

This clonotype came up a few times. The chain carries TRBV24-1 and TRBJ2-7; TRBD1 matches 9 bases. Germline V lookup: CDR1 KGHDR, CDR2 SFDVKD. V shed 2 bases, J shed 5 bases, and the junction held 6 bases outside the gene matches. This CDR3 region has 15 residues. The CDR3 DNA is TGTGCCACCAGTGATTGGGGGACAGGGAACCACGAGCAGTACTTC. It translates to CATSDWGTGNHEQYF.

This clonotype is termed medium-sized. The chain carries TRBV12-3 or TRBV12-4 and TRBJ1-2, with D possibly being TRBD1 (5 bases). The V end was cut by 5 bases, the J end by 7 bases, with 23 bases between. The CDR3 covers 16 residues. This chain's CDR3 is CASSAFSQGSGGGYTF. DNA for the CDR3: TGTGCCAGCAGTGCATTCTCGCAGGGTTCGGGGGGTGGCTACACCTTC.

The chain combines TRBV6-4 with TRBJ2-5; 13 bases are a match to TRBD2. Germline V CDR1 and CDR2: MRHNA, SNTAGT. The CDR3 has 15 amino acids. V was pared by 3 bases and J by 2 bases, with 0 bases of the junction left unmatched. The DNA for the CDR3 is TGTGCCAGCAGTGAGACTAGCGGGGGGCAAGAGACCCAGTACTTC. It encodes CASSETSGGQETQYF.

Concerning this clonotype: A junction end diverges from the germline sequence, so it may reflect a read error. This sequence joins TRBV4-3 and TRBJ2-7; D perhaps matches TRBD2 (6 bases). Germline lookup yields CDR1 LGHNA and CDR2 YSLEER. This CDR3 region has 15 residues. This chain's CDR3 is CASSQTKDYPLEQYF. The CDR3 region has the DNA TGTGCCAGCAGCCAAACAAAGGACTACCCTCTGGAGCAGTACTTC.

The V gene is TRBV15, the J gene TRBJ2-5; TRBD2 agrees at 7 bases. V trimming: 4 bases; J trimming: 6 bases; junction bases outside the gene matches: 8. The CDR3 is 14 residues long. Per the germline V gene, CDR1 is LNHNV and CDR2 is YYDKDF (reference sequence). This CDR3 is CATSTRGSVKTQYF. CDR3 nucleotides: TGTGCCACCAGCACGCGGGGGAGCGTAAAGACCCAGTACTTC.

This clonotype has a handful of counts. This chain's CDR3 is CASSEGWEDTDTQYF. The CDR3 DNA is TGTGCCAGCAGTGAAGGATGGGAGGATACAGATACGCAGTATTTT. V and J are TRBV6-1 and TRBJ2-3; tentatively, D is TRBD2 (6 bases). Between the trimmed V and J ends, which lost 1 base and 3 bases, there was a span of 11 bases. Germline lookup yields CDR1 MNHNS and CDR2 SASEGT. This CDR3 is 15 amino acids long.

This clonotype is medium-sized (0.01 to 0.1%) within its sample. DNA for the CDR3: TGTGCCAGCAGCTTCGAGGGTTGGGAATTGAACGAGCAGTACTTC. It codes for CASSFEGWELNEQYF. The chain employs TRBV7-9 and TRBJ2-7; tentatively, D is TRBD2 (5 bases). With 3 bases removed from V and 5 bases from J, the gap between germline ends came to 17 bases. CDR3 size: 15 residues. Germline assignment: CDR1 SEHNR and CDR2 FQNEAQ (reference sequence). Full variable domain (remainder filled in from reference TRBV7-9 and TRBJ2-7): DTGVSQNPRHKITKRGQNVTFRCDPISEHNRLYWYRQTLGQGPEFLTYFQNEAQLEKSRLLSDRFSAERPKGSFSTLEIQRTEQGDSAMYLCASSFEGWELNEQYFGPGTRLTVT.

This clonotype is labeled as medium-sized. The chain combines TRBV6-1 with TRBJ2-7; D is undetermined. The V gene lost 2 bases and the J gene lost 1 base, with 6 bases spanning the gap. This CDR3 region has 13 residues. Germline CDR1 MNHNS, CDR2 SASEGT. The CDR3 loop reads CASSEFGSYEQYV. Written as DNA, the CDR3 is TGTGCCAGCAGTGAATTCGGATCCTACGAGCAGTACGTC.

CDR3 nucleotide sequence: TGCAGTGCTAGAAATAGAGGGACAGGGGTTTCCGAGCAGTACTTC. It yields the protein CSARNRGTGVSEQYF. The chain links TRBV20-1 to TRBJ2-7; 10 nucleotides agree with TRBD1. The germline V gene has CDR1 DFQATT and CDR2 SNEGSKA (reference sequence). Trimming cost V 2 bases and J 6 bases; bases outside gene matches: 10. This CDR3 has 15 amino acids.

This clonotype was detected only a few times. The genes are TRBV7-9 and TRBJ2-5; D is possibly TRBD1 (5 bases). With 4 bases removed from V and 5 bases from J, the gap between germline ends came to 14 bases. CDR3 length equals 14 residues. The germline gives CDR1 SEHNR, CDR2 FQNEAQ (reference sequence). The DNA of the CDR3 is TGTGCCAGCAGCTCAACTCAGGGTTTGGAGACCCAGTACTTC. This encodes CASSSTQGLETQYF.